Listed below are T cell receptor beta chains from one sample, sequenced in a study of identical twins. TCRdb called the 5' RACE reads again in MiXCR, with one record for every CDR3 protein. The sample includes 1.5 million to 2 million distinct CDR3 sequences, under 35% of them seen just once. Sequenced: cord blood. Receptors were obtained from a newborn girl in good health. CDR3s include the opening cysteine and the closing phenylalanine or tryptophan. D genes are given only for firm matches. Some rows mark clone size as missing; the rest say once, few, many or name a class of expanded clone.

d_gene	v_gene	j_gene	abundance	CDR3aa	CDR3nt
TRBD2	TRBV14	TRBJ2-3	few	CASSQDKRGGTDTQYF	TGTGCCAGCAGCCAAGATAAGCGGGGGGGCACAGATACGCAGTATTTT
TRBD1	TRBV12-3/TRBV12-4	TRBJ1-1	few	CASSFSRGRMNTEAFF	TGTGCCAGCAGTTTCTCCAGGGGGCGGATGAACACTGAAGCTTTCTTT
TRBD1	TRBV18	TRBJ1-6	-	CASSTLDGTGNSPLHF	TGTGCCAGCTCCACCCTCGACGGGACAGGCAATTCACCCCTCCACTTT
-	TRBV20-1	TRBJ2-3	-	CSASGGARTDTQYF	TGCAGTGCTAGTGGCGGGGCGCGCACAGATACGCAGTATTTT
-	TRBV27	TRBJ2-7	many	CASRPFDGLYEQYF	TGTGCCAGCAGACCTTTCGACGGCCTCTACGAGCAGTACTTC
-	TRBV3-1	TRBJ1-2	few	CASSPRGGANYGYTF	TGTGCCAGCAGCCCGAGGGGGGGCGCTAACTATGGCTACACCTTC
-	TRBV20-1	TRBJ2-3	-	CSTEIWDRSPTDTQYF	TGCAGTACCGAGATTTGGGACCGAAGTCCCACAGATACGCAGTATTTT
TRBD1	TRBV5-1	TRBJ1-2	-	CASSLTQGIYGYTF	TGCGCCAGCAGCTTGACACAGGGGATCTATGGCTACACCTTC
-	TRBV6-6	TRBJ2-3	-	CASRKQGGADTQYF	TGTGCCAGCAGGAAACAGGGGGGGGCAGATACGCAGTATTTT
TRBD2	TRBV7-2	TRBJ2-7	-	CACSLALTSGSYEQYF	TGTGCCTGCAGCTTAGCCCTGACTAGCGGGAGTTACGAGCAGTACTTC
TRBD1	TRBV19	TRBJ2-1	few	CASSTIRTGSNNEQFF	TGTGCCAGTAGTACCATAAGGACAGGATCTAACAATGAGCAGTTCTTC
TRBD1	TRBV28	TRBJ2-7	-	CASGSTGTGSHEQYF	TGTGCCAGCGGATCAACCGGGACAGGTTCCCACGAGCAGTACTTC
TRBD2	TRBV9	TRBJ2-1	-	CASSVATGGQSEQFF	TGTGCCAGCAGCGTAGCTACGGGGGGGCAGAGTGAGCAGTTCTTC
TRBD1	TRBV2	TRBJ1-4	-	CASTRSGGQGGEKLFF	TGTGCCAGCACCAGAAGTGGGGGACAGGGAGGCGAAAAACTGTTTTTT
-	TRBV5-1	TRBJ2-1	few	CASSLGGWVASYNEQFF	TGCGCCAGCAGCTTGGGGGGTTGGGTAGCGTCCTACAATGAGCAGTTCTTC